A single sample is the source of the 30 T cell receptor beta chains below, sequenced in a study of blood T cells in healthy people across ages. Together with a sample-barcoded 5' primer, a J-beta primer mix was included in a second PCR lasting about 7 to 11 cycles. TCRdb re-called the 5' RACE reads with MiXCR, one entry per CDR3 protein. The sample consists of just over 1 million distinct CDR3 sequences, more than 35% of them appearing once. What was sequenced was blood. The receptors stem from an older woman in good health.

The chain recombines TRBV20-1 with TRBJ2-5; the match to TRBD2 covers 8 bases. V lost 5 bases to trimming and J lost 4 bases; unmatched junction nucleotides: 12. This CDR3 has 15 amino acids. Germline V gives CDR1 DFQATT, CDR2 SNEGSKA (reference sequence). The CDR3 loop reads CSAPARAGVGETQYF. CDR3 nucleotide sequence: TGCAGTGCTCCCGCCAGAGCGGGAGTGGGAGAGACCCAGTACTTC.

V is TRBV10-3 and J is TRBJ2-5, with 8 nucleotides matching TRBD2. This CDR3 has 19 residues. J was trimmed by 11 bases and V by 10 bases; bases with no gene match: 33. Germline V CDR1 and CDR2: ENHRY, SYGVKD. CDR3 protein: CATQVMSSGFTNYYNEQYF. CDR3 in DNA: TGTGCCACCCAAGTGATGTCTAGCGGGTTTACAAACTACTACAATGAGCAGTACTTC.

The chain links TRBV11-2 to TRBJ2-4, with D tentatively TRBD1 (6 bases). The J call is in doubt because the DNA end fits TRBJ2-7 better. There are 15 residues in the CDR3. Germline CDR1 is SGHAT and CDR2 is FQNNGV. CDR3 bases: TGTGCCAGCAGCCCCCGTGATACAGGGACCTACGAGCAGTACTTC. Its translation is CASSPRDTGTYEQYF.

The chain employs TRBV7-9 and TRBJ2-7; D not certain. The germline V gene encodes CDR1 SEHNR and CDR2 FQNEAQ (reference sequence). The CDR3 sequence is 17 residues long. Trimming removed 1 base at V and 0 bases at J, with 16 bases between. The CDR3 DNA follows: TGTGCCAGCAGCTTAGTCCTGTCTAGTAGGACCTCCTACGAGCAGTACTTC. Translated, it gives CASSLVLSSRTSYEQYF.

This clonotype has just a few counts. The chain recombines TRBV27 with TRBJ2-1, with 7 bases matching TRBD1. The V gene's germline CDR1 is MNHEY and CDR2 SMNVEV (reference sequence). This CDR3 has 16 residues. The V gene end was trimmed by 5 bases and the J gene end by 4 bases; junction bases not matched to a gene: 11. CDR3 nucleotides: TGTGCCAGCAGTCTGAGACAGGGCGAGGGGTACAATGAGCAGTTCTTC. It translates to CASSLRQGEGYNEQFF.

This clonotype has a handful of counts. J is TRBJ2-3 and V is TRBV7-6; TRBD2 might be the D (5 bases). The length of the CDR3 is 17 residues. The V gene's germline CDR1 is SGHVS and CDR2 FNYEAQ. V shed 0 bases and J shed 0 bases, with 13 bases lying between them. The CDR3 coding sequence is TGTGCCAGCAGCTTAGCGAGGGTTAAAACTAGCACAGATACGCAGTATTTT. Its translation: CASSLARVKTSTDTQYF.

The chain uses TRBV29-1 and TRBJ1-2; the match to TRBD1 covers 8 bases. This CDR3 is built from 12 residues. Germline-derived CDR1 and CDR2 are SQVTM and ANQGSEA. Trimming cost V 8 bases and J 3 bases; bases outside gene matches: 5. The CDR3 loop reads CSTQTGDYGYTF. CDR3 bases: TGCAGCACCCAGACAGGGGACTATGGCTACACCTTC.

The CDR3 spells CASSPSTPVGGLGKETQYF. The CDR3 coding sequence is TGTGCCAGCAGCCCCAGCACTCCCGTAGGGGGCTTAGGGAAAGAGACCCAGTACTTC. This chain connects TRBV7-9 to TRBJ2-5, with 7 positions matching TRBD1. Germline-derived CDR1 and CDR2 are SEHNR and FQNEAQ (reference sequence). Germline trimming cut 5 bases from V and 3 bases from J; bases unmatched to any gene: 21. The length of the CDR3 is 19 residues.

The chain links TRBV7-6 to TRBJ2-1, with 9 bases that match TRBD2. This CDR3 region has 17 residues. Germline CDR1 and CDR2: SGHVS and FNYEAQ. With 5 bases clipped from V and 7 bases from J, the junction kept 15 bases outside the gene matches. DNA of the CDR3: TGTGCCAGCAGCGAAAACGTGGCTAGCGGGATAATAAATGAGCAGTTCTTC. It specifies CASSENVASGIINEQFF. Full variable domain (remainder filled in from reference TRBV7-6 and TRBJ2-1): GAGVSQSPRYKVTKRGQDVALRCDPISGHVSLYWYRQALGQGPEFLTYFNYEAQQDKSGLPNDRFSAERPEGSISTLTIQRTEQRDSAMYRCASSENVASGIINEQFFGPGTRLTVL.

The rearrangement uses TRBV27 and TRBJ2-3; TRBD1 might be the D (5 bases). This CDR3 has 16 amino acids. V was shortened by 9 bases and J by 6 bases, with 25 bases between the two germline ends. Germline V gene sequence: CDR1 MNHEY, CDR2 SMNVEV (reference sequence). The CDR3 is CASCTFAWGSTDTQYF. CDR3 coding DNA: TGTGCCAGTTGTACCTTCGCGTGGGGCTCCACGGATACGCAGTATTTT.

This clonotype showed up just a few times. This rearrangement joins TRBV12-5 to TRBJ2-7, with D possibly matching TRBD2 (6 bases). This CDR3 spans 13 amino acids. V was cut by 2 bases and J by 5 bases, with 10 bases left in between. CDR1 is LGHNT and CDR2 is FRNRAP in the germline V gene. CDR3 sequence (DNA): TGTGCTAGTGGTTTGACTAGCTTCCACGAGCAGTACTTC. Amino acid sequence: CASGLTSFHEQYF.

V is TRBV11-2 and J is TRBJ2-1; possible D gene TRBD1, 5 bases. This CDR3 comprises 17 residues. The V gene's germline CDR1 is SGHAT and CDR2 FQNNGV. Trimming removed 0 bases from V and 10 bases from J, with 22 bases in between. CDR3 amino acids: CASSLDSFRVYRGEQFF. The CDR3 nucleotides are TGTGCCAGCAGCTTAGATTCGTTTAGGGTGTATAGGGGAGAGCAGTTCTTC.

This clonotype was counted ten times or more. The rearrangement uses TRBV7-9 and TRBJ2-3, with D perhaps TRBD2 (5 bases). Between the trimmed V and J ends, which lost 5 bases and 2 bases, there was a span of 14 bases. The CDR3 contains 15 residues. Germline values: CDR1 SEHNR, CDR2 FQNEAQ (reference sequence). CDR3 sequence (DNA): TGTGCCAGCAGCGGGCCGGGGTCGACCACAGATACGCAGTATTTT. Translated: CASSGPGSTTDTQYF.

The table lists this clonotype with many counts. This chain links TRBV10-3 with TRBJ2-1, with 12 bases matching TRBD2. With 0 bases clipped from V and 6 bases from J, the junction kept 0 bases outside the gene matches. Germline V CDR1 and CDR2: ENHRY, SYGVKD. The CDR3 is made up of 15 amino acids. The CDR3 DNA is TGTGCCATCAGTGAGTCGACTAGCGGGAGCAATGAGCAGTTCTTC. The encoded protein is CAISESTSGSNEQFF.

The chain joins TRBV5-1 to TRBJ2-1; TRBD1 might be the D (7 bases). CDR3 length: 17 residues. Between the trimmed V and J ends, which lost 1 base and 4 bases, there was a span of 18 bases. The V gene's germline CDR1 is SGHRS and CDR2 YFSETQ. The CDR3: CASSLFLTGRSYNEQFF. In DNA, the CDR3 is TGCGCCAGCAGCTTGTTCTTGACAGGGAGGAGTTACAATGAGCAGTTCTTC.

The chain has TRBV21-1 and TRBJ2-5; the table's D call TRBD2 went unverified against the DNA. TRBJ2-7 matches the DNA end more closely, so the J call is doubtful. TRBV21-1 corresponds to a pseudogene. This CDR3 comprises 18 residues. The CDR3 sequence: CASSKPGLAGVQAYEQYF. The DNA of the CDR3 is TGTGCCAGCAGCAAACCGGGACTAGCGGGAGTCCAAGCCTACGAGCAGTACTTC.

The chain links TRBV5-1 to TRBJ2-1; 8 nucleotides agree with TRBD1. The ends lost 3 bases at V and 8 bases at J; junction bases unmatched: 13. Germline V gene sequence: CDR1 SGHRS, CDR2 YFSETQ. The CDR3 is 16 amino acids. The CDR3 region is CASSSVDRGFLDEQFF. The CDR3 DNA reads TGCGCCAGCAGCTCCGTAGACAGGGGTTTTTTGGATGAGCAGTTCTTC.

The chain uses TRBV10-3 and TRBJ1-2; D call uncertain. Germline V gives CDR1 ENHRY, CDR2 SYGVKD. The V gene lost 6 bases and the J gene lost 6 bases, with 8 bases spanning the gap. This CDR3 is 11 amino acids long. The CDR3 region is CAIRNWDGYTF. DNA for the CDR3: TGTGCCATCAGGAATTGGGATGGCTACACCTTC.

This clonotype was seen more than once but under ten times. This chain uses TRBV5-1 with TRBJ2-7; no reliable D call. Trimming stripped 0 bases from V and 3 bases from J, with 10 bases between. CDR1 and CDR2 (germline): SGHRS, YFSETQ. The CDR3 length is 14 residues. As DNA, the CDR3 is TGCGCCAGCAGCTTGGAGGGCAGGAACTACGAGCAGTACTTC. This gives the protein CASSLEGRNYEQYF.

The V gene is TRBV28, the J gene TRBJ2-6; TRBD2 aligns across 12 bases. The CDR3 consists of 21 residues. The J segment lost 3 bases and the V segment lost 4 bases, leaving 16 bases of the junction unmatched. CDR1 is MDHEN and CDR2 is SYDVKM in the germline V gene. The CDR3 nucleotides read TGTGCCAGCAGTTCCACTAAACTAGCGGGAGGATTCGGGGGTGGGGCCAACGTCCTGACTTTC. As protein: CASSSTKLAGGFGGGANVLTF. The full variable domain, completed using reference TRBV28 and TRBJ2-6, is DVKVTQSSRYLVKRTGEKVFLECVQDMDHENMFWYRQDPGLGLRLIYFSYDVKMKEKGDIPEGYSVSREKKERFSLILESASTNQTSMYLCASSSTKLAGGFGGGANVLTFGAGSRLTVL.

The genes are TRBV11-2 and TRBJ2-1; 14 bases map to TRBD2. Germline lookup yields CDR1 SGHAT and CDR2 FQNNGV. The J segment lost 7 bases and the V segment lost 2 bases, leaving 7 bases of the junction unmatched. The CDR3 has 17 residues. The CDR3 coding sequence is TGTGCCAGCAGCTTATCGGGACTAGCGGGAGCCTTGAATGAGCAGTTCTTC. Its translation: CASSLSGLAGALNEQFF.

The gene calls are TRBV21-1 and TRBJ1-1; no DNA check was done on the table's D call, TRBD1. TRBV21-1 is a listed pseudogene. There are 15 residues in the CDR3. CDR3 loop: CASSRRDRGCTEAFF. DNA of the CDR3: TGTGCCAGCAGCCGCCGGGACAGGGGGTGTACTGAAGCTTTCTTT.

The chain has TRBV9 and TRBJ2-3; 7 bases are a match to TRBD2. Looked up from germline, CDR1 is SGDLS and CDR2 is YYNGEE. J gave up 4 bases and V 4 bases, and 9 bases lay outside the gene matches. This CDR3 spans 15 amino acids. The CDR3 is CASSSRTRFPDTQYF. For the CDR3, the DNA is TGTGCCAGCAGCTCCCGGACTAGGTTTCCAGATACGCAGTATTTT.

This clonotype was seen a few times. The rearrangement links TRBV27 to TRBJ2-3; D gene unclear. The germline V gene has CDR1 MNHEY and CDR2 SMNVEV (reference sequence). Between the trimmed V and J ends, which lost 2 bases and 4 bases, there was a span of 10 bases. This CDR3 comprises 14 residues. Written as DNA, the CDR3 is TGTGCCAGCAGTTTAATTCGGCGGCCAGATACGCAGTATTTT. Translated: CASSLIRRPDTQYF.

The table lists this clonotype with a few counts. The chain uses TRBV18 and TRBJ2-7; no clear D. Between the trimmed V and J ends, which lost 6 bases and 0 bases, there was a span of 21 bases. The germline gives CDR1 KGHSH, CDR2 LQKENI. CDR3 length equals 17 residues. The CDR3 nucleotides read TGTGCCAGCTCCCCCGTGTCCGGCAGGAGATTCTCCTACGAGCAGTACTTC. Protein: CASSPVSGRRFSYEQYF.

J is TRBJ2-1 and V is TRBV28; TRBD1 aligns across 7 bases. From germline, CDR1 is MDHEN and CDR2 SYDVKM. This CDR3 has 15 amino acids. After removal of 6 bases from V and 10 bases from J, the junction contained 15 bases not matched to a gene. The CDR3 DNA follows: TGTGCCAGCAGAGCCCGTTCCGGGACCAGGGGGGAGCAGTTCTTC. Translation: CASRARSGTRGEQFF. The full variable domain, rest sourced from reference TRBV28 and TRBJ2-1, is DVKVTQSSRYLVKRTGEKVFLECVQDMDHENMFWYRQDPGLGLRLIYFSYDVKMKEKGDIPEGYSVSREKKERFSLILESASTNQTSMYLCASRARSGTRGEQFFGPGTRLTVL.

The chain combines TRBV27 with TRBJ2-5, with TRBD1 matching over 7 bases. With V trimmed by 4 bases and J by 2 bases, 4 bases remained unmatched. This CDR3 is built from 14 residues. Per the germline V gene, CDR1 is MNHEY and CDR2 is SMNVEV (reference sequence). Here the CDR3 reads CASSSHRGQETQYF. In nucleotides, the CDR3 is TGTGCCAGCAGTTCTCACAGGGGACAAGAGACCCAGTACTTC.

This clonotype appeared a few times. The V gene is TRBV2, the J gene TRBJ2-7; D possibly uses TRBD1 or TRBD2 (6 bases each). Trimming took off 9 bases at V and 0 bases at J, with 21 bases between the two ends. The V gene's germline CDR1 is SNHLY and CDR2 FYNNEI. CDR3 size: 16 residues. The DNA for the CDR3 is TGTGCCAGTCTAGGCGGTGTGGGGGGCTCCTCCTACGAGCAGTACTTC. It translates to CASLGGVGGSSYEQYF. Supplemented by reference TRBV2 and TRBJ2-7, the full variable domain reads EPEVTQTPSHQVTQMGQEVILRCVPISNHLYFYWYRQILGQKVEFLVSFYNNEISEKSEIFDDQFSVERPDGSNFTLKIRSTKLEDSAMYFCASLGGVGGSSYEQYFGPGTRLTVT.

The chain couples TRBV9 to TRBJ2-7; tentatively, D is TRBD2 (5 bases). With 0 bases removed from V and 0 bases from J, the gap between germline ends came to 10 bases. Germline CDR1 is SGDLS and CDR2 is YYNGEE. CDR3 size: 15 residues. CDR3 DNA sequence: TGTGCCAGCAGCGTAGCAGGCGGGTACTCCTACGAGCAGTACTTC. This sequence encodes CASSVAGGYSYEQYF.

The chain employs TRBV6-1 and TRBJ2-7, with D perhaps TRBD2 (6 bases). CDR3 size: 14 residues. Germline CDR1 reads MNHNS; CDR2 reads SASEGT. Trimming took 3 bases from V and 5 from J, leaving 14 bases between them. CDR3 sequence (DNA): TGTGCCAGCAGTGACCCGGGGGATTGGGACGAGCAGTACTTC. This encodes CASSDPGDWDEQYF.